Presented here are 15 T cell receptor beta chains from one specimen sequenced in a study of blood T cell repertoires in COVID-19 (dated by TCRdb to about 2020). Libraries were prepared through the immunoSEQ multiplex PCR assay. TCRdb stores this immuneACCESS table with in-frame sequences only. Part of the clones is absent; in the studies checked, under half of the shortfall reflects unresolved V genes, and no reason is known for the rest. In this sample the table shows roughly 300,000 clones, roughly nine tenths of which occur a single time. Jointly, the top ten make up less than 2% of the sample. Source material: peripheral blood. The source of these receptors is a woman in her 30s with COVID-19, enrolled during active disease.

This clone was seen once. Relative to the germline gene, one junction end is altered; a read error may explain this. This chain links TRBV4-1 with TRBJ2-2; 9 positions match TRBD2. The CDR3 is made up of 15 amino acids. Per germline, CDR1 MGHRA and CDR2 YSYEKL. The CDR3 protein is CARSHGGGATGELFF. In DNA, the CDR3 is TGCGCCCGCAGCCACGGCGGGGGGGCGACCGGGGAGCTGTTTTTT.

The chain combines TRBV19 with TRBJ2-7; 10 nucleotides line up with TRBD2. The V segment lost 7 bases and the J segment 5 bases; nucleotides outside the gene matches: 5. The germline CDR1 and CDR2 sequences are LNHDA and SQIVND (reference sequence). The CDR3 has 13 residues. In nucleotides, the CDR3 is TGTGCCAGTATGGGGACTAGCGCTGACGAGCAGTACTTC. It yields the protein CASMGTSADEQYF.

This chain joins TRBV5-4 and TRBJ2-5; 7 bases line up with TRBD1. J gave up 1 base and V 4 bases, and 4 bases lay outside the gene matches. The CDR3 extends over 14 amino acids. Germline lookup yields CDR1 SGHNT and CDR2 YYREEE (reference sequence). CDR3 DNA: TGTGCCAGCAGCCTAAGACAGGGCCAAGAGACCCAGTACTTC. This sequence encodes CASSLRQGQETQYF. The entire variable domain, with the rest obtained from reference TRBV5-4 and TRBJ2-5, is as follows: ETGVTQSPTHLIKTRGQQVTLRCSSQSGHNTVSWYQQALGQGPQFIFQYYREEENGRGNFPPRFSGLQFPNYSSELNVNALELDDSALYLCASSLRQGQETQYFGPGTRLLVL.

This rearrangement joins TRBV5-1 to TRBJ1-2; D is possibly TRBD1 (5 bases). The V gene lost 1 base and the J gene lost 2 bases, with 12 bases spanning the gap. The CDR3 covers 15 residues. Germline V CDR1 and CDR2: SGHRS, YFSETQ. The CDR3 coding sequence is TGCGCCAGCAGCTTGAGAGAAGGGGCGAACTATGGCTACACCTTC. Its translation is CASSLREGANYGYTF.

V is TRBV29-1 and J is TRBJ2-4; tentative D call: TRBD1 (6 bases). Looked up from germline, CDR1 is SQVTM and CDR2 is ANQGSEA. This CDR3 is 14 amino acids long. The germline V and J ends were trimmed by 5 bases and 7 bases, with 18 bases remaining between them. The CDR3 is CSVTGKQGINIQYF. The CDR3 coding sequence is TGCAGCGTTACGGGAAAACAGGGAATTAACATTCAGTACTTC.

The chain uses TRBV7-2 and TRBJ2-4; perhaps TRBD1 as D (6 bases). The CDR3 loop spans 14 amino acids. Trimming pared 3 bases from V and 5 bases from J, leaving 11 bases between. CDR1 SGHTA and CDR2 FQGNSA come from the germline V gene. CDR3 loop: CASSLGTNENIQYF. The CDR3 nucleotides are TGTGCCAGCAGCTTGGGGACAAACGAAAACATTCAGTACTTC.

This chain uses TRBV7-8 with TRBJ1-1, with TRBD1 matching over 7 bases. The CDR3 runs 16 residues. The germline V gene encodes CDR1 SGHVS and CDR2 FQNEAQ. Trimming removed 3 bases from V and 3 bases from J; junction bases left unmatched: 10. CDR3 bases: TGTGCCAGCAGCTTTCTAGGGACAGTTCGAGACACTGAAGCTTTCTTT. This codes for CASSFLGTVRDTEAFF.

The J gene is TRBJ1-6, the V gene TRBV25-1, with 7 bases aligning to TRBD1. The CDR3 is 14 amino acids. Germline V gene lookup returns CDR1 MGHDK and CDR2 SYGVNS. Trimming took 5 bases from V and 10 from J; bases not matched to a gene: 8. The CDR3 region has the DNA TGTGCCAGCAGTATACAGGGGTCCGGATCACCCCTCCACTTT. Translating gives CASSIQGSGSPLHF.

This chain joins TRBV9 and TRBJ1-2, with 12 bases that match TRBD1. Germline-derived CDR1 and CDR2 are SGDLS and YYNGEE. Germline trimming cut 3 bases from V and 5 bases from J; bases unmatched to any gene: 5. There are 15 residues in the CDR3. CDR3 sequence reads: CASSEGQGAPYGYTF. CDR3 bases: TGTGCCAGCAGCGAGGGACAGGGGGCCCCTTATGGCTACACCTTC.

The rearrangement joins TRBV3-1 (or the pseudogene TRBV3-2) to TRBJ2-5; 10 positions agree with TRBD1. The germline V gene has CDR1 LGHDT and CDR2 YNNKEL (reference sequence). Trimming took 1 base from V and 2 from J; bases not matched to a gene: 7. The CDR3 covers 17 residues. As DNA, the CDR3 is TGTGCCAGCAGCCAAGCATCCGGGACAGGGGATCAAGAGACCCAGTACTTC. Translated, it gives CASSQASGTGDQETQYF.

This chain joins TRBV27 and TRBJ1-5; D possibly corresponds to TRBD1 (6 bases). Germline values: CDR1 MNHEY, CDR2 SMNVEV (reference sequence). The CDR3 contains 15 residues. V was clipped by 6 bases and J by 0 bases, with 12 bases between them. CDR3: CASRDRTYSNQPQHF. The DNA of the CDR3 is TGTGCCAGCAGGGACAGAACATATAGCAATCAGCCCCAGCATTTT.

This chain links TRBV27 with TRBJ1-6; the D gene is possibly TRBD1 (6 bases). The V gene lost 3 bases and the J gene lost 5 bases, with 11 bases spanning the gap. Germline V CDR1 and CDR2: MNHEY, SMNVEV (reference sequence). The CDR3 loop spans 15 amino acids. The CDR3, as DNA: TGTGCCAGCAGTTTTCTAGGGGGAGATAATTCACCCCTCCACTTT. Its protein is CASSFLGGDNSPLHF.

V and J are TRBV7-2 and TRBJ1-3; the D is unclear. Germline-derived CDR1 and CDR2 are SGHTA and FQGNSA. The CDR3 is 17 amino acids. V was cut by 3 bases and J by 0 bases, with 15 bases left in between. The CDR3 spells CASSFDYSLLSGNTIYF. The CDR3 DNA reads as TGTGCCAGCAGCTTTGACTACAGTTTACTCTCTGGAAACACCATATATTTT.

The CDR3 nucleotides are TGTGCCAGCAGCTTAGCGTCTTGGGGGGGGCTCGGCACCGGGGAGCTGTTTTTT. Translated: CASSLASWGGLGTGELFF. This chain links TRBV11-3 with TRBJ2-2; a weak D match, TRBD2 (7 bases). The CDR3 is 18 residues long. The germline V gene encodes CDR1 SGHNT and CDR2 YENEEA. V lost 1 base and J lost 4, with 19 bases in between.

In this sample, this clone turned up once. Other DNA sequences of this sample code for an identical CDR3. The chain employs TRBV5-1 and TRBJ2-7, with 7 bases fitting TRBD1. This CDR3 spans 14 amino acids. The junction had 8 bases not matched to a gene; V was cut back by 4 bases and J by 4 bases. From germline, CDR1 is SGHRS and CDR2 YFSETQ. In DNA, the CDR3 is TGCGCCAGCAGCCCCACCGGGACAGCTTACGAGCAGTACTTC. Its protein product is CASSPTGTAYEQYF.